A selection of T cell receptor beta chains follows, all from one sample in a study of CD8+ T cells in alopecia areata. Using immunoSEQ multiplex PCR, the repertoire was profiled, and TCRdb retains in-frame clones only, with some absent. The sample lists some 120,000 clones, over 55% occurring once. Sequences were derived from CD4+ T cells sorted from blood, sampled at week 4, from a patient treated with tofacitinib. These receptors were taken from a human donor with alopecia areata. Both conserved end residues are part of each CDR3. Fields, in order: CDR3 DNA, CDR3 protein, D gene, V gene, J gene, clone size. A D gene is named only where the DNA matches it firmly. Not every row has a clone size; where given, it reads once, few, many or a size class.

DNA: TGTGCCAGCAGTGATCAGGGAGGCTATGGCTACACCTTC
CDR3: CASSDQGGYGYTF
D: NA
V: TRBV25-1
J: TRBJ1-2
size: once

DNA: TGTGCCATAAAGTCTGAGGGGGGGACTGAAGCTTTCTTT
CDR3: CAIKSEGGTEAFF
D: NA
V: TRBV10-3
J: TRBJ1-1
size: NA

DNA: TGCAGCGTTGATGGGATGTGGGAGGGCTATGGCTACACCTTC
CDR3: CSVDGMWEGYGYTF
D: NA
V: TRBV29-1
J: TRBJ1-2
size: few

DNA: TGTGCCAGCAGCGCTGGGACACCCCGAGAAGCTTTCTTT
CDR3: CASSAGTPREAFF
D: NA
V: TRBV7-2
J: TRBJ1-1
size: NA

DNA: TGTGCCAGCAGCTCGGTTGGCAATCAGCCCCAGCATTTT
CDR3: CASSSVGNQPQHF
D: NA
V: TRBV25-1
J: TRBJ1-5
size: NA

DNA: TGCAGCGTTGGGACAGGGGCCCAAGAGACCCAGTACTTC
CDR3: CSVGTGAQETQYF
D: TRBD1
V: TRBV29-1
J: TRBJ2-5
size: few

DNA: TGTGCCAGCAGCTTACTGACGCAGGGGCGGCCTGAAGCTTTCTTT
CDR3: CASSLLTQGRPEAFF
D: NA
V: TRBV7-9
J: TRBJ1-1
size: NA

DNA: TGTGCCAGCAGCGTTTCTCGGGGGCCGCAAGAGACCCAGTACTTC
CDR3: CASSVSRGPQETQYF
D: NA
V: TRBV9
J: TRBJ2-5
size: NA

DNA: TGCGCCAGCAGCTACGACTTGACAGGGGATGGCTACACCTTC
CDR3: CASSYDLTGDGYTF
D: TRBD1
V: TRBV5-1
J: TRBJ1-2
size: few

DNA: TGTGCCAGCAGCTTGGAGGGGGGCGAAAAACTGTTTTTT
CDR3: CASSLEGGEKLFF
D: NA
V: TRBV7-9
J: TRBJ1-4
size: few

DNA: TGTGCCTGGAGTGGCACCGGGGAGCTGTTTTTT
CDR3: CAWSGTGELFF
D: NA
V: TRBV30
J: TRBJ2-2
size: few

DNA: TGTGCCAGCAGCCTACCAAACCAGCGCGGCTACACCTTC
CDR3: CASSLPNQRGYTF
D: NA
V: TRBV7-9
J: TRBJ1-2
size: few

DNA: TGTGCCAGCAGCTTAACAGGGGGTATAGGTCAGCCCCAGCATTTT
CDR3: CASSLTGGIGQPQHF
D: NA
V: TRBV7-3
J: TRBJ1-5
size: NA

DNA: TGTGCCAGCAGTGAGGTTGGGCCTAGGAGTGGCTACACCTTC
CDR3: CASSEVGPRSGYTF
D: NA
V: TRBV2
J: TRBJ1-2
size: few

DNA: TGTGCCAGCAGCGTAGTAGCGGAGAATACAGATACGCAGTATTTT
CDR3: CASSVVAENTDTQYF
D: NA
V: TRBV9
J: TRBJ2-3
size: NA

DNA: TGTGCCAGCAGCCAAGCGGCCATGGAAGGGGAGCAGTACTTC
CDR3: CASSQAAMEGEQYF
D: NA
V: TRBV4-2
J: TRBJ2-7
size: NA

DNA: TGTGCCAGCAGCTTATCCCGGACAGGGGGCGTGGATACGCAGTATTTT
CDR3: CASSLSRTGGVDTQYF
D: TRBD1
V: TRBV7-9
J: TRBJ2-3
size: few

DNA: TGCGCCAGCAGCGAAGGCCCGGGAGTAATAGACACCGGGGAGCTGTTTTTT
CDR3: CASSEGPGVIDTGELFF
D: NA
V: TRBV4-1
J: TRBJ2-2
size: few

DNA: TGCGCCAGCAGCCAAGGGAAACAGGGACCATTGCACACTGAAGCTTTCTTT
CDR3: CASSQGKQGPLHTEAFF
D: NA
V: TRBV4-1
J: TRBJ1-1
size: NA

DNA: TGCGCCAGCAGAATGGACTTGTCGGGCGAGCAGTACTTC
CDR3: CASRMDLSGEQYF
D: NA
V: TRBV5-1
J: TRBJ2-7
size: few

DNA: TGTGCCAGTAGCCGCCGGGACCCCATGAACACTGAAGCTTTCTTT
CDR3: CASSRRDPMNTEAFF
D: NA
V: TRBV19
J: TRBJ1-1
size: NA

DNA: TGTGCCAGCAGCGTAGCGGCAGAACAAGAGACCCAGTACTTC
CDR3: CASSVAAEQETQYF
D: NA
V: TRBV9
J: TRBJ2-5
size: few

DNA: TGCAGCGTTGAAACGGGACAGCTTCTCTCTGGGGCCAACGTCCTGACTTTC
CDR3: CSVETGQLLSGANVLTF
D: TRBD1
V: TRBV29-1
J: TRBJ2-6
size: once

DNA: TGTGCCAGCAGCTTAGGTGCAAACACTGAAGCTTTCTTT
CDR3: CASSLGANTEAFF
D: NA
V: TRBV7-9
J: TRBJ1-1
size: NA

DNA: TGTGCCAGTAGTGCCGGGACAGTGGGGAATCAGCCCCAGCATTTT
CDR3: CASSAGTVGNQPQHF
D: TRBD1
V: TRBV19
J: TRBJ1-5
size: NA

DNA: TGTGCCAGCAGCCAAGAGCCCCAAGGCGATGAGCAGTTCTTC
CDR3: CASSQEPQGDEQFF
D: NA
V: TRBV4-2
J: TRBJ2-1
size: NA

DNA: TGCAGCGTTGTTGTCCGAGCCATGAACACTGAAGCTTTCTTT
CDR3: CSVVVRAMNTEAFF
D: NA
V: TRBV29-1
J: TRBJ1-1
size: NA

DNA: TGTGCCACCAGCAGAGCCCAGGGGGCTAAGAAACGTGGCTACACCTTC
CDR3: CATSRAQGAKKRGYTF
D: TRBD1
V: TRBV15
J: TRBJ1-2
size: NA

DNA: TGTGCCAGCAGCTTTGGGACAGGGGGCTTCGAGACCCAGTACTTC
CDR3: CASSFGTGGFETQYF
D: TRBD1
V: TRBV7-7
J: TRBJ2-5
size: few

DNA: TGTGCCAGCAGTGGGACGCCAAACGGGGAGACCCAGTACTTC
CDR3: CASSGTPNGETQYF
D: NA
V: TRBV2
J: TRBJ2-5
size: NA